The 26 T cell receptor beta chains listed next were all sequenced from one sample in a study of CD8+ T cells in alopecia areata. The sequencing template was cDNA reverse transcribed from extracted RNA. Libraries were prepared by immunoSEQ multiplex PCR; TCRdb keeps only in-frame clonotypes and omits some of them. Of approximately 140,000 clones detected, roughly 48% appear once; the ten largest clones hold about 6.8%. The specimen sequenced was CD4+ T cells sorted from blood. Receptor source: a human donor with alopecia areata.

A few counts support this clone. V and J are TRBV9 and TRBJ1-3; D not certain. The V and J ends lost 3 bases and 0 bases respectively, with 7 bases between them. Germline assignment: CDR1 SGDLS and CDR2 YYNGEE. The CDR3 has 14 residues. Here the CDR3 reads CASSGLLSGNTIYF. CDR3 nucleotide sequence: TGTGCCAGCAGCGGACTACTCTCTGGAAACACCATATATTTT.

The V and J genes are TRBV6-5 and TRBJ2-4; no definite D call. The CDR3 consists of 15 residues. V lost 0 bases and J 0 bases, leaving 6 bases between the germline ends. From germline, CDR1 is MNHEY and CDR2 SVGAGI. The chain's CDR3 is CASSYSTVAKNIQYF. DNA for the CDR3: TGTGCCAGCAGTTACTCGACGGTAGCCAAAAACATTCAGTACTTC.

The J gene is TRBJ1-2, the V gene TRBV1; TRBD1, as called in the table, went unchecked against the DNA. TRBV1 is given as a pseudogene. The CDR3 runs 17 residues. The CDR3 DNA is TGCACCAGCAGCCAGACACCCCAAGGACAGCGTGACTATGGCTACACCTTC. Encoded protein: CTSSQTPQGQRDYGYTF.

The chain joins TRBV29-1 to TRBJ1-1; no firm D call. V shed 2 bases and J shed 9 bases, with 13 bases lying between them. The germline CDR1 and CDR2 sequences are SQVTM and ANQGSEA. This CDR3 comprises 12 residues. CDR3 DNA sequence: TGCAGCGTTGAACACGGTGTCGGTAAAGCTTTCTTT. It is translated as CSVEHGVGKAFF.

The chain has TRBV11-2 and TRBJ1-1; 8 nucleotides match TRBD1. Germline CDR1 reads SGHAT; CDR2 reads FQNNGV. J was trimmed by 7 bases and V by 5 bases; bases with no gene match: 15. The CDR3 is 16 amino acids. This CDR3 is CASSPHPPQGAIEAFF. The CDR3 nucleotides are TGTGCCAGCAGCCCCCATCCCCCCCAGGGGGCCATTGAAGCTTTCTTT. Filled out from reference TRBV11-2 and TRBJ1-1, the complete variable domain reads EAGVAQSPRYKIIEKRQSVAFWCNPISGHATLYWYQQILGQGPKLLIQFQNNGVVDDSQLPKDRFSAERLKGVDSTLKIQPAKLEDSAVYLCASSPHPPQGAIEAFFGQGTRLTVV.

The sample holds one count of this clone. For the CDR3, the DNA is TGTGCCAGCAGTTTAAGGTTTGGGAGCAAGCTAGCCAAAAACATTCAGTACTTC. Translated, it gives CASSLRFGSKLAKNIQYF. This chain links TRBV28 with TRBJ2-4; maybe TRBD2 (5 bases). CDR3 size: 18 residues. V was clipped by 2 bases and J by 0 bases, with 17 bases between them. The germline CDR1 and CDR2 sequences are MDHEN and SYDVKM. The full variable domain, completed using reference TRBV28 and TRBJ2-4, is DVKVTQSSRYLVKRTGEKVFLECVQDMDHENMFWYRQDPGLGLRLIYFSYDVKMKEKGDIPEGYSVSREKKERFSLILESASTNQTSMYLCASSLRFGSKLAKNIQYFGAGTRLSVL.

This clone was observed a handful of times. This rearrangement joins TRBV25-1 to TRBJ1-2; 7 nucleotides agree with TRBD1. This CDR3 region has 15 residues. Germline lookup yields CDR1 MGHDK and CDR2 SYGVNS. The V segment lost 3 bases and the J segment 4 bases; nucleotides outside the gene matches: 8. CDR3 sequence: CASSDPAQGSYGYTF. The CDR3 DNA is TGTGCCAGCAGTGACCCTGCACAGGGGTCCTATGGCTACACCTTC.

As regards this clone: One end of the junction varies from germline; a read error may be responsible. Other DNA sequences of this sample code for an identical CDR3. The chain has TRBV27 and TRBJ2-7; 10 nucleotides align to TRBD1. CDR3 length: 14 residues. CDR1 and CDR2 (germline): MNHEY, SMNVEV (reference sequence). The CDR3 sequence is CASSLRTGGYEQYF. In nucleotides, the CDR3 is TGTGCCAGCAGTTTACGGACAGGGGGGTACGAACAGTACTTC.

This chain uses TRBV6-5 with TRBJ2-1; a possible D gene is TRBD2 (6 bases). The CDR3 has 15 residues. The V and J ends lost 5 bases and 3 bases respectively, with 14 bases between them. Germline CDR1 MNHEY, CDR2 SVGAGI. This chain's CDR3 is CASSPVGGLYNEQFF. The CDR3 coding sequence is TGTGCCAGCAGTCCCGTCGGGGGACTCTACAATGAGCAGTTCTTC.

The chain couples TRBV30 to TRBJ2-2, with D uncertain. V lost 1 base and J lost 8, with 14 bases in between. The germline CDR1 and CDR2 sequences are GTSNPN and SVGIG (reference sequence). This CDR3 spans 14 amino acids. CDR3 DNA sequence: TGTGCCTGGAGTGCGAACCGTGTCGCGGGGGAGCTGTTTTTT. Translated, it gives CAWSANRVAGELFF.

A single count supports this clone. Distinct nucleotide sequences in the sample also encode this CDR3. CDR3 protein: CASSPRGLNTEAFF. CDR3 DNA: TGCGCCAGCAGCCCCAGGGGGCTGAACACTGAAGCTTTCTTT. The rearrangement joins TRBV5-1 to TRBJ1-1, with 8 bases lining up with TRBD1. V lost 4 bases, J lost 0 bases, and 2 bases stayed unmatched. CDR1 SGHRS and CDR2 YFSETQ come from the germline V gene. The CDR3 runs 14 residues.

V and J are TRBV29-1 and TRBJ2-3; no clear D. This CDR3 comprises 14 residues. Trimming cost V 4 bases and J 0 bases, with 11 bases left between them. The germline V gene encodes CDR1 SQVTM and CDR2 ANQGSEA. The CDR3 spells CSVGSATSTDTQYF. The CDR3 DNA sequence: TGCAGCGTTGGTTCAGCGACTAGCACAGATACGCAGTATTTT.

The CDR3, as DNA: TGTGCCAGCAGAGACAGGGGACCCTACGAGCAGTACTTC. Its translation: CASRDRGPYEQYF. The chain joins TRBV6-5 to TRBJ2-7, with TRBD1 matching 8 bases. Unmatched junction bases numbered 3, after V lost 6 bases and J lost 2 bases. CDR3 length: 13 residues. Germline CDR1 is MNHEY and CDR2 is SVGAGI.

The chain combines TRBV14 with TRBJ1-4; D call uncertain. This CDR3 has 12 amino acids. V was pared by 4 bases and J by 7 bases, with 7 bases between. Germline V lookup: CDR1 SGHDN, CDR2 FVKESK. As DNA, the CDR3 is TGTGCCAGCAGCCCTCAGCCTGAAAAACTGTTTTTT. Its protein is CASSPQPEKLFF.

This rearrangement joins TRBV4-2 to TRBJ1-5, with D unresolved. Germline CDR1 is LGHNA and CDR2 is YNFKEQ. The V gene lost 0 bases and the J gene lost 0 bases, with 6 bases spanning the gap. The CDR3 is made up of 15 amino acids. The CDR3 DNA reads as TGTGCCAGCAGCCAAGATCGGCTTAGCAATCAGCCCCAGCATTTT. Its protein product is CASSQDRLSNQPQHF.

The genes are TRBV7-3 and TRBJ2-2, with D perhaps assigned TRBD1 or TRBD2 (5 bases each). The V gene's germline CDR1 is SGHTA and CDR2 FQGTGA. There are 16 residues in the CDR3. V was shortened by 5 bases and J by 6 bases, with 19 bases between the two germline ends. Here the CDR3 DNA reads TGTGCCAGCAGCCACCGGACGGGGCCCCAATCCGGGGAGCTGTTTTTT. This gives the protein CASSHRTGPQSGELFF.

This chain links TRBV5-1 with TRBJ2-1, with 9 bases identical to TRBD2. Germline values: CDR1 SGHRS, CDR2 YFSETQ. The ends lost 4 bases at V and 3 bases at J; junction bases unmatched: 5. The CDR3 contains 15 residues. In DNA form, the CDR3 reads TGCGCCAGCAGCCCTAGCGGGATGGTCTACAATGAGCAGTTCTTC. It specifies CASSPSGMVYNEQFF.

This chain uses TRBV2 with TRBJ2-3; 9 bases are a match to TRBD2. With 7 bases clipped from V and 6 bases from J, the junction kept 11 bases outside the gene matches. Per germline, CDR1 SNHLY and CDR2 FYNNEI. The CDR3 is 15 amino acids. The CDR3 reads CASKGLARGLDTQYF. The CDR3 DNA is TGTGCCAGCAAAGGACTAGCGAGAGGTCTGGATACGCAGTATTTT.

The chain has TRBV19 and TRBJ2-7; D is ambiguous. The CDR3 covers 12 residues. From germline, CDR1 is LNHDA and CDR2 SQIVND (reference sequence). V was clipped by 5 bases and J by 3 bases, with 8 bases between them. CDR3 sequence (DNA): TGTGCCAGTAGTCATGGGAACTACGAGCAGTACTTC. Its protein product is CASSHGNYEQYF.

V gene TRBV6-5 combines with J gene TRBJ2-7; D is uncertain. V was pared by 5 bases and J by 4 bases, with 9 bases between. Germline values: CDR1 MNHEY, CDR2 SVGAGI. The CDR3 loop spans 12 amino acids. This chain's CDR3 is CASSNWGYEQYF. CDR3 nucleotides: TGTGCCAGCAGTAATTGGGGATACGAGCAGTACTTC.

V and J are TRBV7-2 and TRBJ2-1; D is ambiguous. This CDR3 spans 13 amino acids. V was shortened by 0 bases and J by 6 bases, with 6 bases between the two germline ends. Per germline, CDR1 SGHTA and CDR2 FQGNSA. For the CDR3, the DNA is TGTGCCAGCAGCTTAGCACAGATCAATGAGCAGTTCTTC. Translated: CASSLAQINEQFF. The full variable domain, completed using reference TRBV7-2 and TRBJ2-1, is GAGVSQSPSNKVTEKGKDVELRCDPISGHTALYWYRQSLGQGLEFLIYFQGNSAPDKSGLPSDRFSAERTGGSVSTLTIQRTQQEDSAVYLCASSLAQINEQFFGPGTRLTVL.

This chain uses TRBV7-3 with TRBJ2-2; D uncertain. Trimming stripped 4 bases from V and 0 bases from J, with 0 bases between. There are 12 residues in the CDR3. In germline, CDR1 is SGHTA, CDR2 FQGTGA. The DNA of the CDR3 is TGTGCCAGCAGCTCGAACACCGGGGAGCTGTTTTTT. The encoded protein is CASSSNTGELFF. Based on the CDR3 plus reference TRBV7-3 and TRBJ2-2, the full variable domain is GAGVSQTPSNKVTEKGKYVELRCDPISGHTALYWYRQSLGQGPEFLIYFQGTGAADDSGLPNDRFFAVRPEGSVSTLKIQRTERGDSAVYLCASSSNTGELFFGEGSRLTVL.

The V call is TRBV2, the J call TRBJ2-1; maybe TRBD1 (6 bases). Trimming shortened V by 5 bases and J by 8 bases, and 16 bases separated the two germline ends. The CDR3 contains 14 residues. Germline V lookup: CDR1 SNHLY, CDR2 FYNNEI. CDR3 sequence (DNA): TGTGCCAGCAGTTCACAGGGATCCCGCGATGAGCAGTTCTTC. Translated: CASSSQGSRDEQFF.

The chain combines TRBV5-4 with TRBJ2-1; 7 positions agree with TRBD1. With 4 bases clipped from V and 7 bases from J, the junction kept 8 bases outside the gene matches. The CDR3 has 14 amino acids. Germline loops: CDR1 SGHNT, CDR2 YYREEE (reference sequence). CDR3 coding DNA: TGTGCCAGCAGCAGACCCAAGACAGGGAATGAGCAGTTCTTC. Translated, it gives CASSRPKTGNEQFF.

CDR3 nucleotide sequence: TGTGCCAGCAGGGACACCTCATACAATGAGCAGTTCTTC. This sequence encodes CASRDTSYNEQFF. This chain uses TRBV6-5 with TRBJ2-1; TRBD1 might be the D (5 bases). Trimming removed 6 bases at V and 4 bases at J, with 10 bases between. Germline V gene data show CDR1 as MNHEY and CDR2 as SVGAGI. CDR3 size: 13 residues.

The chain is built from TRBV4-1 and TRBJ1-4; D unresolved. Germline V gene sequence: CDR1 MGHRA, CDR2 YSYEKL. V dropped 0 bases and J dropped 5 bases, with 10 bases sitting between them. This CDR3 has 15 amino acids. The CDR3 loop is CASSQDGEQNEKLFF. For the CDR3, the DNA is TGCGCCAGCAGCCAAGATGGGGAGCAGAATGAAAAACTGTTTTTT.